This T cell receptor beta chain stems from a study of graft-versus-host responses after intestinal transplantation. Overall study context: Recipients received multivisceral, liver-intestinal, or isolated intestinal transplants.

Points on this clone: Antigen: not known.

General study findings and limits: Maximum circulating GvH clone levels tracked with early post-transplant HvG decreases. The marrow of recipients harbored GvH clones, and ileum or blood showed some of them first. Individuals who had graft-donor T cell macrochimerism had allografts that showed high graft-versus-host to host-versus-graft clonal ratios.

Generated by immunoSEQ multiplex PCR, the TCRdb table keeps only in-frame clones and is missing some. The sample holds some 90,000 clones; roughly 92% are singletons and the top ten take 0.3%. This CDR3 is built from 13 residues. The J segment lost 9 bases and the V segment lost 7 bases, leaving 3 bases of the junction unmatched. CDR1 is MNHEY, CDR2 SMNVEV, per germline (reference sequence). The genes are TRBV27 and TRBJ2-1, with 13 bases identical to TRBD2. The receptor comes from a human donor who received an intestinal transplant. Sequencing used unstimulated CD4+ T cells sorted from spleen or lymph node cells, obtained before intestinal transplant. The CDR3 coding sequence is TGTGCCAGCACCAGGACTAGCGGGAGTGAGCAGTTCTTC. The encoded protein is CASTRTSGSEQFF.